The T cell receptor (beta chain) described here comes from a study of blood T cells in healthy people across ages. Then a second PCR, running roughly 7 to 11 cycles, was carried out with a sample-barcoded 5' primer and a J-beta primer mix. In TCRdb, the 5' RACE reads were re-called with MiXCR into one record per CDR3 protein. The repertoire has almost 550,000 distinct CDR3 sequences, less than 25% of them found once; the top ten carry just under 9%. Study-level results: Strongly correlated with naive T cell percentage was TCR beta diversity. A roughly linear fall in TCR beta diversity per million T cells was seen with increasing age.

CDR1 is MRHNA, CDR2 SNTAGT, per germline. The CDR3 runs to 15 residues. Concerning this clonotype: Its target is unknown. Relative to the germline gene, one junction end is altered; a read error may explain this.

This sample was shared with a second study, whose subject was T cells of mothers and their children.

Sequenced sample: blood. This TCR was recovered from a boy between 10 and 17 years old in good health. This chain links TRBV6-4 with TRBJ2-5; 8 positions agree with TRBD2. CDR3 sequence: CASGDPAGGQETQYF. Written as DNA, the CDR3 is TGTGCCAGCGGTGACCCTGCGGGGGGCCAAGAGACCCAGTACTTC.